This record concerns one TCR beta chain sequence. This clone was counted only a few times. The antigen it recognizes is unknown. No base-level quality is on record; no much larger clone is a single base apart. The identical CDR3 is also encoded by other nucleotide sequences in the sample. From each donor, a single peripheral blood sample of approximately 0.11 L on average was drawn into heparinised tubes. A BD FACSAria II and a panel including CD45RO, CCR7, CD25, CD127, CD95 and CD27 were used to sort naive, central memory, regulatory and stem cell-like memory CD4+ T cells. Every sorted population had a purity above 95%. Right away, PBMCs were isolated by Lymphoprep density gradient centrifugation and were stained directly, with no culture step. To minimize batch effects, samples were stained and sorted in pairs, one healthy donor with one patient per experiment. This entry belongs to a study of beta chain features in type 1 diabetes (dated by TCRdb to the late 2010s). Notes on the research overall: Patients and healthy donors did not differ in mean age, gender distribution, total cell number or subset yield. Regulatory and stem cell-like memory subsets were isolated from only 8 patients and roughly eight healthy donors, whereas naive and central memory subsets came from all 28 donors. A total of 90 million to 120 million sorted cells were examined across all samples, and a strong correlation was observed between cell number per subset and RNA yield. The study compared TCRB repertoires of sorted circulating CD4+ T cell subsets between recently diagnosed type 1 diabetes patients and matched healthy donors.

Here is what the overall study found, with its caveats: PCR may preferentially amplify shorter templates, but because patient and control samples were amplified and corrected together, any resulting skew would affect both groups equally. Only small numbers of individuals were included in the HLA sub-analyses, which left unresolved whether HLA type had any influence on TCRB rearrangement. Because cDNA rather than genomic DNA was sequenced, highly expressing activated cells could have been over-represented, although no difference in activation and CD3 levels was found between groups. Naive, central memory and regulatory TCRB repertoires appeared more similar among patients than among healthy donors. Fewer insertions and more nucleotide deletions at VDJ recombination sites were observed in patients with type 1 diabetes, implying thymic rearrangement abnormalities. In all four CD4+ subsets, TCRB CDR3 length was moderately but significantly shorter in type 1 diabetes patients.

Reading from cysteine to phenylalanine, the CDR3 counts 13 amino acids. The sequence is cut down to CDR3 DNA, 39 bases in frame from base 1. Compared with germline, V lacks 6 bases and J lacks 1 base; bases without a gene match: 5. CDR1 and CDR2, looked up from the germline V gene, are SQVTM and ANQGSEA. The entire amount of isolated RNA was reverse transcribed using the High Capacity cDNA Reverse Transcription Kit, so the sequenced TCRB transcripts were expressed ones. Deep immunoSEQ sequencing was applied to naive, central memory and regulatory T cell samples, giving an average of about 3.6 million total reads per sample. After sorted cells were lysed in RLT buffer, RNA was extracted with DNase-treated RNeasy Micro or Mini kits, with the choice depending on cell number. To prevent cross-contamination, each cell subset was processed individually, whereas patient and healthy donor samples were processed jointly. TCRB sequences were amplified from cDNA with the immunoSEQ multiplex PCR, producing 87-bp fragments spanning the CDR3 region. Amplicons were sequenced on the Illumina HiSeq platform. Concerning the study's data processing: Synthetic template baselines were used to correct PCR bias computationally, reads within Hamming distance 2 were collapsed, and singletons that could not be merged were discarded. Reads were aligned to IMGT to assign V, D and J genes, CDR3 length, and insertions or deletions at six rearrangement sites. Within each subset, clonotype counts were normalized to sorted cell number, and only after that were true diversity and Gini coefficients computed with the tcR R package. Repertoire sharing was quantified using the overlap coefficient calculated on TCRB nucleotide sequences. Out-of-frame TCRB sequences from naive cells were analyzed as a proxy for the pre-selection repertoire. Sourced from immuneACCESS, this table was stored by TCRdb with only in-frame sequences that have V and J called. A share of the clones is absent; for the studies checked, an unresolved V gene accounts for under half, and the remainder has no known explanation. V and J calls and clone size are copied from that table; D and trimming were computed from the DNA. A total of 250,000 or so clones appear in this sample, about 14% of them only once. In total, the top ten clones hold 0.015% to 0.02% of the sample.

The source material was naive CD4+ T cells from blood. The cell subset or site label here, explained by the study, means: true naive CD4+ T cells. The sequence is built from TRBV29-1 and TRBJ1-1; 7 central nucleotides agree with TRBD1. The source of this sequence is a man aged 30 to 45 with type 1 diabetes. CDR3 loop: CSVHRGRNTEAFF. Here is the DNA: TGCAGCGTCCACAGGGGAAGGAACACTGAAGCTTTCTTT.